This TCR beta chain is from a study of blood T cell repertoires in COVID-19. Background on the study: Acute and convalescent COVID-19 samples came from the United States, Italy and Spain.

Original processing methods: Amplifying reference gene primers gave estimates of nucleated cell counts. Generated by immunoSEQ multiplex PCR, the TCRdb table keeps only in-frame clones and is missing some. D and trimming come from the DNA, and the V and J calls and clone size come from that table. This sample has approximately 470,000 clones, with around 90% found just once. Participants' own reports of clinical history determined their cohort assignment. Recovered status in Cohort 3 required two negative PCRs, clearance, or symptom resolution. This CDR3 comprises 18 residues. J gave up 2 bases and V 1 base, and 5 bases lay outside the gene matches. Germline V gene data show CDR1 as SGHVS and CDR2 as FNYEAQ.

The receptor's source is a woman aged 18-29 years who had recovered from COVID-19. This rearrangement joins TRBV7-6 to TRBJ2-7; the match to TRBD2 covers 16 bases. The sample was PBMCs or T cells enriched from blood (not recorded which). DNA of the CDR3: TGTGCCAGCAGCTTAGGCGGGACTAGCGGGGGGGCGGCCTACGAGCAGTACTTC. Translating gives CASSLGGTSGGAAYEQYF.